The 15 T cell receptor beta chains in this list originate from one sample, sequenced in a study of T cell responses to AZD1222 COVID-19 vaccine. The table came from immunoSEQ multiplex PCR; TCRdb's copy has only in-frame clones and leaves some out. The profile covers some 190,000 clones, with 88% appearing a single time and about 8% taken by the ten largest. This sample comprised peripheral blood, obtained on day 0 of AZD1222 vaccination. All receptors derive from an adult in good health.

This rearrangement joins TRBV7-9 to TRBJ1-1; a weak D match, TRBD1 (5 bases). The CDR3 has 15 amino acids. Germline CDR1 SEHNR, CDR2 FQNEAQ (reference sequence). V lost 3 bases, J lost 3 bases, and 14 bases lay in between. CDR3 coding DNA: TGTGCCAGCAGCTTTCCGAGGGGTCAGGACACTGAAGCTTTCTTT. This encodes CASSFPRGQDTEAFF.

The chain recombines TRBV19 with TRBJ1-1, with a possible D match to TRBD1 (5 bases). V lost 10 bases and J lost 1, with 13 bases in between. This CDR3 comprises 13 residues. Germline V CDR1 and CDR2: LNHDA, SQIVND (reference sequence). The CDR3 DNA is TGTGCCAAGGCGAGGACACCGAACACTGAAGCTTTCTTT. Translation gives CAKARTPNTEAFF. Looking up the rest from reference TRBV19 and TRBJ1-1 gives the full variable domain: DGGITQSPKYLFRKEGQNVTLSCEQNLNHDAMYWYRQDPGQGLRLIYYSQIVNDFQKGDIAEGYSVSREKKESFPLTVTSAQKNPTAFYLCAKARTPNTEAFFGQGTRLTVV.

The chain is built from TRBV11-2 and TRBJ2-7; TRBD2 is a possible D gene (6 bases). Germline loops: CDR1 SGHAT, CDR2 FQNNGV. The CDR3 totals 15 residues. Trimming shortened V by 4 bases and J by 1 base, and 14 bases separated the two germline ends. This CDR3 reads CASSWDSLGSYEQYF. The DNA of the CDR3 is TGTGCCAGCAGCTGGGACTCCCTAGGGTCCTACGAGCAGTACTTC.

This chain links TRBV6-2 or TRBV6-3 with TRBJ2-6, with a weak D call TRBD1 (6 bases). The CDR3 contains 17 residues. The germline gives CDR1 MNHEY, CDR2 SVGEGT. Trimming removed 2 bases at V and 2 bases at J, with 13 bases between. The CDR3 spells CASSYTRGSPGANVLTF. The CDR3 nucleotides are TGTGCCAGCAGTTACACGAGGGGGTCCCCTGGGGCCAACGTCCTGACTTTC.

The CDR3 DNA reads as TGTGCCAGCAGTGAACCCCGACCCGGGGGCGGTCAGCCCCAGCATTTT. The encoded protein is CASSEPRPGGGQPQHF. The genes are TRBV2 and TRBJ1-5, with D perhaps TRBD1 (6 bases). CDR1 and CDR2 from the germline V gene are SNHLY and FYNNEI. The V end was cut by 2 bases, the J end by 6 bases, with 17 bases between. CDR3 length equals 16 residues. The variable domain in full, with the rest retrieved from reference TRBV2 and TRBJ1-5, is EPEVTQTPSHQVTQMGQEVILRCVPISNHLYFYWYRQILGQKVEFLVSFYNNEISEKSEIFDDQFSVERPDGSNFTLKIRSTKLEDSAMYFCASSEPRPGGGQPQHFGDGTRLSIL.

V usage is TRBV30 and J usage is TRBJ2-7; D is unresolved. This CDR3 comprises 12 residues. With 3 bases removed from V and 6 bases from J, the gap between germline ends came to 12 bases. Looked up from germline, CDR1 is GTSNPN and CDR2 is SVGIG (reference sequence). The CDR3 DNA reads TGTGCCTGGAGCCTAGGCGTTGGCGAGCAGTACTTC. It specifies CAWSLGVGEQYF.

This clone has only one observation. V usage is TRBV25-1 and J usage is TRBJ2-1; perhaps TRBD1 as D (6 bases). Trimming cost V 4 bases and J 7 bases, with 17 bases left between them. The CDR3 is 15 residues long. CDR1 and CDR2 (germline): MGHDK, SYGVNS. The CDR3 is CASSAFRGEENEQFF. The CDR3 DNA reads TGTGCCAGCAGTGCCTTCAGGGGCGAGGAGAATGAGCAGTTCTTC.

J is TRBJ1-4 and V is TRBV7-9; D may be TRBD1 (5 bases). Trimming pared 0 bases from V and 8 bases from J, leaving 13 bases between. The V gene's germline CDR1 is SEHNR and CDR2 FQNEAQ (reference sequence). The CDR3 extends over 15 amino acids. The CDR3 DNA reads TGTGCCAGCAGCTTAGCCCGGCAGGGATGGGAAAAACTGTTTTTT. It yields the protein CASSLARQGWEKLFF.

The chain couples TRBV6-5 to TRBJ1-6; weak D call: TRBD1 (5 bases). The V end lost 6 bases, the J end lost 14 bases, and 14 bases lay between the germline ends. CDR3 length: 12 residues. The germline gives CDR1 MNHEY, CDR2 SVGAGI. This chain's CDR3 is CASRPRERSLHF. CDR3 nucleotide sequence: TGTGCCAGCAGGCCCAGGGAGAGGTCCCTCCACTTT.

This rearrangement joins TRBV11-2 to TRBJ1-2; 8 bases align to TRBD1. The CDR3 is 17 amino acids. CDR1 and CDR2 (germline): SGHAT, FQNNGV. V was pared by 5 bases and J by 2 bases, with 13 bases of the junction left unmatched. This CDR3 is CASSPIRSRGPNYGYTF. Written as DNA, the CDR3 is TGTGCCAGCAGCCCAATTCGGTCCAGGGGGCCCAACTATGGCTACACCTTC.

Here the CDR3 reads CASSATTGLGTSGNTIYF. The CDR3 DNA sequence: TGTGCCAGCAGTGCTACAACCGGTCTCGGGACTTCTGGAAACACCATATATTTT. The chain carries TRBV6-1 and TRBJ1-3; D may be TRBD1 (5 bases). Trimming pared 4 bases from V and 1 base from J, leaving 20 bases between. The CDR3 spans 18 residues. From germline, CDR1 is MNHNS and CDR2 SASEGT.

This clone occurred once. V is TRBV10-3 and J is TRBJ1-2; no definite D call. The V end lost 2 bases, the J end lost 6 bases, and 10 bases lay between the germline ends. There are 13 residues in the CDR3. Germline V gives CDR1 ENHRY, CDR2 SYGVKD. The CDR3 region is CAISEILVNGYTF. CDR3 in DNA: TGTGCCATCAGTGAGATTTTGGTGAATGGCTACACCTTC.

The CDR3 protein is CASSRGTSGEETQYF. The DNA for the CDR3 is TGTGCCAGCTCCCGCGGGACTAGCGGGGAAGAGACCCAGTACTTC. The chain carries TRBV18 and TRBJ2-5, with 13 bases lining up with TRBD2. The CDR3 extends over 15 amino acids. The V gene end was trimmed by 6 bases and the J gene end by 3 bases; junction bases not matched to a gene: 4. Germline assignment: CDR1 KGHSH and CDR2 LQKENI.

This chain joins TRBV19 and TRBJ1-6; the D is unclear. V was cut by 5 bases and J by 5 bases, with 7 bases left in between. This CDR3 is built from 13 residues. From germline, CDR1 is LNHDA and CDR2 SQIVND (reference sequence). Here the CDR3 reads CASSWVNNSPLHF. CDR3 in DNA: TGTGCCAGTAGTTGGGTGAATAATTCACCCCTCCACTTT. Full variable domain (rest looked up from reference TRBV19 and TRBJ1-6): DGGITQSPKYLFRKEGQNVTLSCEQNLNHDAMYWYRQDPGQGLRLIYYSQIVNDFQKGDIAEGYSVSREKKESFPLTVTSAQKNPTAFYLCASSWVNNSPLHFGNGTRLTVT.

The chain couples TRBV11-3 to TRBJ2-7; TRBD1 is a possible D gene (5 bases). V gave up 4 bases and J gave up 6 bases, with 10 bases separating them. The V gene's germline CDR1 is SGHNT and CDR2 YENEEA. The CDR3 contains 12 residues. In DNA form, the CDR3 reads TGTGCCAGCAGCTACAGGTACGGCGAGCAGTACTTC. This codes for CASSYRYGEQYF.